This T cell receptor (beta chain) was sequenced during a study of control samples from healthy donors and cancer patients. Sequencing used immunoSEQ multiplex PCR; TCRdb keeps in-frame clones, though not all of them. The table includes over 75,000 clones, around four fifths detected once. The CDR3 loop spans 16 amino acids. The V and J ends lost 4 bases and 6 bases, in that order; junction bases with no gene match: 9. From germline, CDR1 is SGHVS and CDR2 FQNEAQ. The J gene is TRBJ1-6, the V gene TRBV7-8, with TRBD1 matching over 7 bases. Sequencing was performed on blood. The receptor was isolated from a young man in good health. The CDR3 sequence: CASSWDPGQSNSPLHF. CDR3 in DNA: TGTGCCAGCAGCTGGGATCCGGGACAGAGTAATTCACCCCTCCACTTT.